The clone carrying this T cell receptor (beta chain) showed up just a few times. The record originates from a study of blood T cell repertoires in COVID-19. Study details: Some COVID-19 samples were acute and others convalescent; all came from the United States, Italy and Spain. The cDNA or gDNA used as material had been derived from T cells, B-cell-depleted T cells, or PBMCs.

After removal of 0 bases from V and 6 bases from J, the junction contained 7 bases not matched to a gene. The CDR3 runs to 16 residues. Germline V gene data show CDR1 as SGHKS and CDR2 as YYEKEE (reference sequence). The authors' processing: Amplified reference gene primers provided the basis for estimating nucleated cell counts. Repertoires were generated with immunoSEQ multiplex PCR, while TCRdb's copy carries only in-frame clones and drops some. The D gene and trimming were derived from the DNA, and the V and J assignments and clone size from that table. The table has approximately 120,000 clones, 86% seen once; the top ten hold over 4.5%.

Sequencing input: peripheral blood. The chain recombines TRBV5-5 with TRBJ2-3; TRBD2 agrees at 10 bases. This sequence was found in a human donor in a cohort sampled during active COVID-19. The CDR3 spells CASSLGTAGGLDTQYF. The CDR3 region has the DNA TGTGCCAGCAGCTTGGGTACAGCGGGAGGGCTGGATACGCAGTATTTT.